The 26 T cell receptor beta chains given below trace back to one sample, sequenced in a study of regulatory T cells in long-lasting Graves disease. Time point defined: persistent/refractory GD, antithyroid drugs over 5 years with positive TRAb. The TCR library used RNA extracted from PBMCs. CDR3 regions were amplified by Arm-PCR using iRepertoire HTBI primers to build TCR beta libraries. TCRdb re-called the multiplex PCR reads with MiXCR, one entry per CDR3 protein. Among roughly 400,000 distinct CDR3 sequences, under 25% were seen once, and the ten largest hold approximately 14%. This specimen consisted of peripheral blood mononuclear cells (PBMCs), obtained when the disease was refractory, from a patient treated with antithyroid drugs. Receptors were obtained from a female donor with Graves disease.

This clonotype was recorded once. The genes are TRBV4-2 and TRBJ2-5; 7 bases match TRBD2. V was clipped by 1 base and J by 5 bases; unmatched bases: 13. CDR1 LGHNA and CDR2 YNFKEQ come from the germline V gene. There are 17 residues in the CDR3. As DNA, the CDR3 is TGTGCCAGCAGCCAAGGGGTCTCGGCTAGCGGCCGGGAGACCCAGTACTTC. It yields the protein CASSQGVSASGRETQYF.

In its sample, this clonotype was seen a few times. V gene TRBV27 combines with J gene TRBJ2-6; 7 bases fit TRBD1. Losses at the gene ends were 8 bases for V and 0 bases for J; bases not matched to a gene: 16. CDR1 is MNHEY and CDR2 is SMNVEV in the germline V gene (reference sequence). The length of the CDR3 is 19 residues. This CDR3 is CASETPPGQATSGANVLTF. The DNA for the CDR3 is TGTGCCAGCGAAACGCCCCCTGGACAGGCGACCTCTGGGGCCAACGTCCTGACTTTC.

The chain carries TRBV19 and TRBJ1-1; D is ambiguous. The germline CDR1 and CDR2 sequences are LNHDA and SQIVND (reference sequence). This CDR3 has 14 amino acids. Trimming took 1 base from V and 1 from J, leaving 7 bases between them. CDR3 amino acids: CASSIVDPNTEAFF. The CDR3 DNA reads TGTGCCAGTAGTATAGTAGATCCGAACACTGAAGCTTTCTTT.

V usage is TRBV10-3 and J usage is TRBJ2-5; D remains unclear. CDR1 is ENHRY, CDR2 SYGVKD, per germline. V was shortened by 2 bases and J by 5 bases, with 9 bases between the two germline ends. The CDR3 length is 13 residues. This chain's CDR3 is CAISERGFETQYF. CDR3 in DNA: TGTGCCATCAGTGAGCGAGGTTTTGAGACCCAGTACTTC.

This clonotype was counted many times. The chain is built from TRBV7-9 and TRBJ2-5; D is possibly TRBD2 (6 bases). Trimming removed 6 bases at V and 1 base at J, with 9 bases between. Germline assignment: CDR1 SEHNR and CDR2 FQNEAQ (reference sequence). The CDR3 has 13 amino acids. The CDR3 bases are TGTGCCAGCAGACGGGACTCCCAAGAGACCCAGTACTTC. Translating gives CASRRDSQETQYF.

This clonotype was seen repeatedly, ten times or more. The chain combines TRBV28 with TRBJ2-4; the match to TRBD1 covers 9 bases. The CDR3 is 16 amino acids. CDR1 MDHEN and CDR2 SYDVKM come from the germline V gene. Trimming cost V 5 bases and J 1 base; bases outside gene matches: 6. The CDR3: CASSLGGQGAKNIQYF. CDR3 DNA sequence: TGTGCCAGCAGTCTTGGGGGACAGGGTGCCAAAAACATTCAGTACTTC.

The chain employs TRBV7-2 and TRBJ2-7; D is possibly TRBD1 (5 bases). Germline-derived CDR1 and CDR2 are SGHTA and FQGNSA. The CDR3 consists of 11 residues. V was shortened by 5 bases and J by 6 bases, with 8 bases between the two germline ends. The CDR3 region is CASSPRVEQYF. The CDR3 DNA reads TGTGCCAGCAGCCCCAGGGTCGAGCAGTACTTC.

This clonotype was detected only a few times. The chain carries TRBV9 and TRBJ1-1, with a weak D call TRBD1 (6 bases). The CDR3 spans 19 residues. The V end was cut by 0 bases, the J end by 0 bases, with 21 bases between. CDR1 is SGDLS, CDR2 YYNGEE, per germline. The CDR3 reads CASSVEGGWQDYMNTEAFF. CDR3 coding DNA: TGTGCCAGCAGCGTAGAAGGGGGGTGGCAGGATTACATGAACACTGAAGCTTTCTTT.

In this sample, this clonotype turned up many times. The chain joins TRBV7-3 to TRBJ2-2, with unresolved D. The CDR3 runs to 15 residues. Germline V lookup: CDR1 SGHTA, CDR2 FQGTGA. Trimming cost V 5 bases and J 2 bases, with 12 bases left between them. The CDR3 protein is CASSATGSNTGELFF. The DNA of the CDR3 is TGTGCCAGCAGCGCCACCGGGTCTAACACCGGGGAGCTGTTTTTT.

This clonotype has a handful of counts. The chain carries TRBV25-1 and TRBJ1-3; no firm D call. The V end lost 1 base, the J end lost 1 base, and 8 bases lay between the germline ends. Germline loops: CDR1 MGHDK, CDR2 SYGVNS. The CDR3 runs to 15 residues. In DNA form, the CDR3 reads TGTGCCAGCAGTGAATTTAGAGAGTCTGGAAACACCATATATTTT. Translating gives CASSEFRESGNTIYF.

This clonotype has a count of ten or more. The rearrangement uses TRBV28 and TRBJ2-7; D not certain. This CDR3 has 11 amino acids. Germline V gene lookup returns CDR1 MDHEN and CDR2 SYDVKM. Trimming shortened V by 7 bases and J by 3 bases, and 7 bases separated the two germline ends. The CDR3 coding sequence is TGTGCCAGCAAACGGCACTACGAGCAGTACTTC. Encoded protein: CASKRHYEQYF.

This clonotype has ten or more counts. V usage is TRBV6-5 and J usage is TRBJ2-6; TRBD1 matches at 9 bases. V was pared by 0 bases and J by 1 base, with 16 bases of the junction left unmatched. From germline, CDR1 is MNHEY and CDR2 SVGAGI. CDR3 length: 22 amino acids. The CDR3 DNA sequence: TGTGCCAGCAGTTACTCCGGGACAGGGAGTCCAGGGAAGGCTTCTGGGGCCAACGTCCTGACTTTC. This encodes CASSYSGTGSPGKASGANVLTF.

This clonotype has a handful of counts. The V call is TRBV29-1, the J call TRBJ2-7, with 8 nucleotides matching TRBD2. Per the germline V gene, CDR1 is SQVTM and CDR2 is ANQGSEA. With V trimmed by 5 bases and J by 4 bases, 7 bases remained unmatched. The CDR3 is made up of 13 amino acids. The CDR3, as DNA: TGCAGCGTTACCGGGACTAGAGGGTACGAGCAGTACTTC. Translating gives CSVTGTRGYEQYF.

To note about this clonotype: A much more abundant neighbour one base away suggests this may be a read error. CDR3 nucleotides: TGTGCCAGCAGTTACTCAGAGCATAGCAATCAGCCCCAGTATTTT. Residues: CASSYSEHSNQPQYF. The chain couples TRBV6-2 or TRBV6-3 to TRBJ1-5, with D uncertain. The J call is doubtful: the DNA matches TRBJ2-3 better. The CDR3 spans 15 residues. Germline V gives CDR1 MNHEY, CDR2 SVGEGT.

This clonotype has ten or more counts. This chain connects TRBV5-6 to TRBJ2-5, with D perhaps TRBD1 (6 bases). Trimming took off 7 bases at V and 0 bases at J, with 10 bases between the two ends. This CDR3 comprises 13 residues. CDR1 is SGHDT and CDR2 is YYEEEE in the germline V gene. This CDR3 reads CASRTGNQETQYF. The CDR3 DNA reads as TGTGCCAGCCGAACAGGGAACCAAGAGACCCAGTACTTC.

This clonotype was detected many times. This chain joins TRBV2 and TRBJ1-5, with a possible D match to TRBD1 (5 bases). The CDR3 length is 16 residues. CDR1 is SNHLY, CDR2 FYNNEI, per germline. Trimming stripped 4 bases from V and 3 bases from J, with 16 bases between. CDR3 residues: CASSVGLTRSNQPQHF. The CDR3 DNA follows: TGTGCCAGCAGTGTGGGACTGACGAGGTCCAATCAGCCCCAGCATTTT.

The chain recombines TRBV30 with TRBJ2-7; no clear D. The germline V gene encodes CDR1 GTSNPN and CDR2 SVGIG (reference sequence). This CDR3 spans 12 amino acids. Trimming left V 4 bases short and J 2 bases short, with 9 bases between. The CDR3 spells CAWMNSPYEQYF. CDR3 sequence (DNA): TGTGCCTGGATGAACAGCCCCTACGAGCAGTACTTC.

This clonotype came up a few times. The chain joins TRBV7-9 to TRBJ2-5; TRBD1 is a possible D gene (5 bases). Looked up from germline, CDR1 is SEHNR and CDR2 is FQNEAQ (reference sequence). The CDR3 is 13 amino acids. V lost 4 bases, J lost 2 bases, and 8 bases lay in between. In DNA, the CDR3 is TGTGCCAGCAGCTCAGGGAAACAAGAGACCCAGTACTTC. Protein sequence: CASSSGKQETQYF. Filled out from reference TRBV7-9 and TRBJ2-5, the complete variable domain reads DTGVSQNPRHKITKRGQNVTFRCDPISEHNRLYWYRQTLGQGPEFLTYFQNEAQLEKSRLLSDRFSAERPKGSFSTLEIQRTEQGDSAMYLCASSSGKQETQYFGPGTRLLVL.

This clonotype was seen many times. The chain carries TRBV29-1 and TRBJ2-5, with D possibly matching TRBD1 (6 bases). This CDR3 has 13 amino acids. V lost 6 bases to trimming and J lost 3 bases, with 14 bases between them. The germline gives CDR1 SQVTM, CDR2 ANQGSEA. The DNA for the CDR3 is TGCAGCGTAGGGCGGGCAGGGGAAGAGACCCAGTACTTC. It specifies CSVGRAGEETQYF.

The genes are TRBV10-3 and TRBJ2-5; D not resolved. V lost 6 bases to trimming and J lost 3 bases, with 5 bases between them. CDR1 ENHRY and CDR2 SYGVKD come from the germline V gene. This CDR3 is 11 amino acids long. CDR3 loop: CAIRSEETQYF. In DNA form, the CDR3 reads TGTGCCATCAGATCGGAAGAGACCCAGTACTTC.

The CDR3 here is CASSPPGRDEKLFF. CDR3 in DNA: TGTGCCAGCAGCCCCCCCGGACGTGATGAAAAACTGTTTTTT. The V call is TRBV5-6, the J call TRBJ1-4; D remains unclear. Per the germline V gene, CDR1 is SGHDT and CDR2 is YYEEEE. The CDR3 totals 14 residues. V was shortened by 4 bases and J by 6 bases, with 13 bases between the two germline ends.

This clonotype was observed a few times. The rearrangement links TRBV15 to TRBJ2-2, with TRBD2 matching over 7 bases. Germline V gene data show CDR1 as LNHNV and CDR2 as YYDKDF (reference sequence). The CDR3 extends over 17 amino acids. The V gene end was trimmed by 3 bases and the J gene end by 6 bases; junction bases not matched to a gene: 13. CDR3 loop: CATSRGSRRESSGELFF. CDR3 nucleotides: TGTGCCACCAGCAGGGGGTCGAGGCGGGAGTCTTCCGGGGAGCTGTTTTTT.

Here the CDR3 reads CASSLESTGLTGNEQFF. DNA of the CDR3: TGTGCCAGCAGCTTAGAGTCTACGGGGCTGACGGGCAATGAGCAGTTCTTC. The chain has TRBV11-1 and TRBJ2-1; D may be TRBD1 or TRBD2 (5 bases each). Germline V CDR1 and CDR2: SGHAT, FQDESV (reference sequence). The CDR3 covers 17 residues. V lost 1 base to trimming and J lost 6 bases, with 19 bases between them.

Notes on this clonotype: A much larger clone differs by one base, so this may be a read error. The rearrangement joins TRBV11-2 to TRBJ2-7; a possible D gene is TRBD2 (6 bases). This CDR3 has 15 amino acids. Germline V gene data show CDR1 as SGHAT and CDR2 as FQNNGV. Here the CDR3 reads CVSSLDRGGIDEQYF. The DNA for the CDR3 is TGTGTCAGCAGCTTAGATCGTGGAGGGATTGACGAGCAGTACTTC.

This chain connects TRBV10-3 to TRBJ1-2, with D perhaps matching TRBD1 (5 bases). The CDR3 totals 16 residues. The germline V gene encodes CDR1 ENHRY and CDR2 SYGVKD. Trimming removed 0 bases at V and 0 bases at J, with 11 bases between. CDR3 residues: CAISESGRISNYGYTF. DNA of the CDR3: TGTGCCATCAGTGAGTCGGGGCGGATTTCTAACTATGGCTACACCTTC.

The chain combines TRBV7-9 with TRBJ2-2; 8 bases map to TRBD1. Germline CDR1 reads SEHNR; CDR2 reads FQNEAQ (reference sequence). This CDR3 is 17 amino acids long. Losses at the gene ends were 3 bases for V and 4 bases for J; bases not matched to a gene: 10. The CDR3 reads CASSFVVTDRATGELFF. As DNA, the CDR3 is TGTGCCAGCAGCTTTGTTGTTACGGACAGGGCCACCGGGGAGCTGTTTTTT. Full variable domain (outside the CDR3, taken from reference TRBV7-9 and TRBJ2-2): DTGVSQNPRHKITKRGQNVTFRCDPISEHNRLYWYRQTLGQGPEFLTYFQNEAQLEKSRLLSDRFSAERPKGSFSTLEIQRTEQGDSAMYLCASSFVVTDRATGELFFGEGSRLTVL.